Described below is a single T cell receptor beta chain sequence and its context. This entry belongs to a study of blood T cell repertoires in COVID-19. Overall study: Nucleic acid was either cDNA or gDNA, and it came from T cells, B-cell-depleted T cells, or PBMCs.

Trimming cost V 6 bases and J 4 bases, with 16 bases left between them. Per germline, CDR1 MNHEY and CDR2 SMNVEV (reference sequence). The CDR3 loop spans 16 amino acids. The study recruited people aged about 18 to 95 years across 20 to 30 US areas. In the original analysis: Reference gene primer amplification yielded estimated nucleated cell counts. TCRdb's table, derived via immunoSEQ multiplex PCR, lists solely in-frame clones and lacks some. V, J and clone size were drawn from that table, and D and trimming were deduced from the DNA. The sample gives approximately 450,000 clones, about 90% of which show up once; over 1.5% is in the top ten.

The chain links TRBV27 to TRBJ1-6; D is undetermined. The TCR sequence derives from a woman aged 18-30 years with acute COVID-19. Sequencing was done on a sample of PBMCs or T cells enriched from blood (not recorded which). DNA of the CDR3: TGTGCCAGCAGAACACAGCAAAAGGATTATAATTCACCCCTCCACTTT. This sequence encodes CASRTQQKDYNSPLHF.